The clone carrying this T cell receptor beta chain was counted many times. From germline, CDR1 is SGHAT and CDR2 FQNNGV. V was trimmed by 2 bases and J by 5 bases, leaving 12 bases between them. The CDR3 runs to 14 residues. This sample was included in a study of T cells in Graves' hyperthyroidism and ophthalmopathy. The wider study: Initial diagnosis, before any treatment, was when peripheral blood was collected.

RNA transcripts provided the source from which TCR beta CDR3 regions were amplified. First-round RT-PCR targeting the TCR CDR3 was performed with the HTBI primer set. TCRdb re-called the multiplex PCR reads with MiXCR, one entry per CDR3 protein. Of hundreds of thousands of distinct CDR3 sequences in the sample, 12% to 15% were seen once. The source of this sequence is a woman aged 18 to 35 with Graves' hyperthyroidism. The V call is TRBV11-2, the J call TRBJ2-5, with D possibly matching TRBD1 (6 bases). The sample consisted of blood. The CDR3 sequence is CASSLHRDWETQYF. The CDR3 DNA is TGTGCCAGCAGCTTACACAGGGATTGGGAGACCCAGTACTTC.